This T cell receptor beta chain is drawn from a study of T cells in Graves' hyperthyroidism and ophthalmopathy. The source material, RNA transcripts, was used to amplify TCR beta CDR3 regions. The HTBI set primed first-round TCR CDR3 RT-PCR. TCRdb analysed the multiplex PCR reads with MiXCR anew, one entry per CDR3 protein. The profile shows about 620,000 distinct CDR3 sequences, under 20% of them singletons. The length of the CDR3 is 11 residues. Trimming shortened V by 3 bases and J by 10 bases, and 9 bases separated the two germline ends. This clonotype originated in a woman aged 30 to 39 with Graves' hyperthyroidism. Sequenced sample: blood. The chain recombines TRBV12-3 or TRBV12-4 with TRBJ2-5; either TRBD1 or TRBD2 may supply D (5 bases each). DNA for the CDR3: TGTGCCAGCAGTTTCGGGACGGACCAGTACTTC. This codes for CASSFGTDQYF.